The T cell receptor beta chain described here comes from a study of blood T cell repertoires in COVID-19 (TCRdb year 2020). With regard to the full study: The collaborator samples originated in the United States, Italy and Spain and spanned the acute and convalescent phases of COVID-19. Where available, HLA class I and class II types were obtained from metadata supplied by the sample provider rather than from assay-based typing. Samples came from the ongoing ImmuneRACE study (first 160 participants) plus 1,254 subjects from 6 global collaborators. Sample metadata almost always included a de-identified subject ID, COVID-19 status, age in years and sex. The repertoires were released in a freely available public database intended as a resource for research on the immune response to SARS-CoV-2. The prospective study material was composed of cDNA or gDNA derived from T cells, B-cell-depleted T cells, or PBMCs. Deeply sampled blood TCRbeta repertoires from subjects exposed to, actively infected with, or recovered from COVID-19 were included in the dataset.

Ends trimmed: V by 3 bases, J by 3 bases; bases unmatched to a gene: 9. The CDR1 and CDR2 encoded by the germline V gene are LGHNA and YNFKEQ. Counted from cysteine to phenylalanine, this CDR3 has 16 amino acids. Only the CDR3 portion is preserved as DNA: 48 bases, with reading frame beginning at the first base. In the prospective study, participants were roughly 18 to 100 years old, resided in about two dozen geographic areas of the United States, and were enrolled through a virtual design. In the prospective study, participants were assigned to cohorts based on the clinical history participants reported in a screening survey and a study questionnaire. For ImmuneRACE Cohort 3, a participant was defined as recovered based on two consecutive negative NP/OP PCR tests, clearance by a healthcare professional, or resolution of symptoms. In the prospective study, mobile phlebotomists collected whole blood, serum and a nasopharyngeal or oropharyngeal swab from each participant. Prospective study participants could optionally give additional blood draws and questionnaires over an approximately two-month period. Before DNA extraction, blood samples from the prospective study were shipped at room temperature or frozen.

On this clone: This receptor's antigen is unknown. No qualities accompany the bases; no much larger clone lies one base away.

TCRbeta CDR3 regions were amplified from genomic DNA using the immunoSEQ Assay, a bias-controlled multiplex PCR. On the study's bioinformatics: The number of nucleated cells in each sample was estimated by amplification of reference gene primers within the assay. To quantify the absolute abundance of each unique TCRbeta CDR3 rearrangement, sequence reads were collapsed and filtered. For each sample, productive Simpson clonality was calculated as the square root of Simpson's diversity index over productive rearrangements. This is the immuneACCESS table as TCRdb keeps it, with only in-frame sequences that have V and J called. A part of the clones is gone; compared with another copy, unresolved V genes explain less than half, and the rest is unexplained. From that table come the V and J calls and clone size; the DNA was used to work out D and trimming. Across this sample there are over 130,000 clones, with about three quarters seen only once. The biggest ten clones account for around 2.9% of the sample.

Overall results and qualifications from the work: The quantity of clinical and demographic metadata differed by source and by participant and was supplied without curation.

Sequenced sample: PBMCs or T cells enriched from blood (not recorded which). The TCR originated in a woman aged 45 to 65 who had recovered from COVID-19. The sequence is built from TRBV4-2 and TRBJ2-7, with TRBD2 matching 9 junction bases. At the DNA level, the sequence is TGTGCCAGCAGCCAGGTGAGAGCTAGCGGGAACTACGAGCAGTACTTC. The resulting protein is CASSQVRASGNYEQYF.